This T cell receptor beta chain was retrieved from a study of metastatic and nonmetastatic thyroid tumors. This clone was observed at least ten times. An end of the junction differs from the germline gene, which may be a read error. The germline V gene encodes CDR1 SEHNR and CDR2 FQNEAQ (reference sequence). The CDR3 covers 13 residues. TCRdb re-clonotyped the PCR reads via MiXCR. This table has 17,000 or so clones, around 23% appearing once. Every patient was untreated before thyroid surgery. This chain uses TRBV7-9 with TRBJ2-7; no firm D call. The sequence was obtained from a female donor with papillary thyroid cancer or a benign thyroid nodule (not recorded which). Some clones in this sample may be carry-over from other donors' samples. The sample taken for sequencing was adjacent normal tissue. The CDR3 DNA sequence: TGTGCCGGCAGCTTAGCCCGGAGCTACGAGCAGTACTTC. Its protein is CAGSLARSYEQYF.